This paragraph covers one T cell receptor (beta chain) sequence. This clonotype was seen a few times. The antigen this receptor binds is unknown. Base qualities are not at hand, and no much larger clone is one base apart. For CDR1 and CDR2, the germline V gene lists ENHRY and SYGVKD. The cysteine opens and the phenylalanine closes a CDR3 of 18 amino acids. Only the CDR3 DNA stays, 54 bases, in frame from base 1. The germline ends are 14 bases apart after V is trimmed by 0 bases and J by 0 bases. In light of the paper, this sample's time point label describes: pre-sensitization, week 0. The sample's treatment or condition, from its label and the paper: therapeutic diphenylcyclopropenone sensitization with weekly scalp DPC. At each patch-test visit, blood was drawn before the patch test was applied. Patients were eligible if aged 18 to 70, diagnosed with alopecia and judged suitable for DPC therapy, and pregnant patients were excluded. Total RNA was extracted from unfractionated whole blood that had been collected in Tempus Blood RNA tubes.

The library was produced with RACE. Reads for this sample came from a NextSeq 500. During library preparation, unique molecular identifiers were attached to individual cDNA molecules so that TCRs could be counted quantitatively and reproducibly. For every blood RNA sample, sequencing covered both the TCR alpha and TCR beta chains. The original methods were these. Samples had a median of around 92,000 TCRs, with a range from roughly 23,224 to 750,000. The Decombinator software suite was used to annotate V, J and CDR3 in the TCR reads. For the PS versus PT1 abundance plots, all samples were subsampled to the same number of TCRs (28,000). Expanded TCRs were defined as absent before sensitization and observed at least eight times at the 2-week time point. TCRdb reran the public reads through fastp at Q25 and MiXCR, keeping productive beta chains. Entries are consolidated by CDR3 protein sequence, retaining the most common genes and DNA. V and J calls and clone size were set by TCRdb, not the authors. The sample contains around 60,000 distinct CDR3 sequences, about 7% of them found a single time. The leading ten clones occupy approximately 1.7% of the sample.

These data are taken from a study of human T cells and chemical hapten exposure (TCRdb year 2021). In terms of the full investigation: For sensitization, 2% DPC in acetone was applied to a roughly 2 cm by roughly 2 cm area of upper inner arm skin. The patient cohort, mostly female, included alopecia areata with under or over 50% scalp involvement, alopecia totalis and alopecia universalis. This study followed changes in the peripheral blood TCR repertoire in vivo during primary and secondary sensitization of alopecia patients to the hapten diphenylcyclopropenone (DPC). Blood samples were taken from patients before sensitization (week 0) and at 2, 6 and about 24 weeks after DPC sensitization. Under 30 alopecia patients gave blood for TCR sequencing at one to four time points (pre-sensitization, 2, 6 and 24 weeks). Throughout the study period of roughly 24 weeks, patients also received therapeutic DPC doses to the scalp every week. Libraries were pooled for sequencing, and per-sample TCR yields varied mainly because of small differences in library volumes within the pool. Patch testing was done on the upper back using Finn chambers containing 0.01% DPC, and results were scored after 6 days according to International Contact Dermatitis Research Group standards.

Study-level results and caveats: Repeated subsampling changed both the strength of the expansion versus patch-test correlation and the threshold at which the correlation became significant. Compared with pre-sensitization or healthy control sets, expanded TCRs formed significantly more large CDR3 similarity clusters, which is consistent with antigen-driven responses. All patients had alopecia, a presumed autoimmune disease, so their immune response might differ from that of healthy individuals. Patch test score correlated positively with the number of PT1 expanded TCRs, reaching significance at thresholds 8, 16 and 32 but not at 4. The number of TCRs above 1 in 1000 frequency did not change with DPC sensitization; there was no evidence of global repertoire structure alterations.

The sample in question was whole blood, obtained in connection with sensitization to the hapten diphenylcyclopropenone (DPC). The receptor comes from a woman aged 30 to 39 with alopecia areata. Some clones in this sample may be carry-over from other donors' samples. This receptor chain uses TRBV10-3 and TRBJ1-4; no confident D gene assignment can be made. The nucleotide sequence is TGTGCCATCAGTGAGTCCCCCCTCAGGCTTTCAACTAATGAAAAACTGTTTTTT. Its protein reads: CAISESPLRLSTNEKLFF.